One and the same sample provided the 21 T cell receptor beta chains below, sequenced in a study of shared clonotypes between healthy human individuals. Produced via immunoSEQ multiplex PCR; TCRdb's table is partial and in-frame only. Counted here are 300,000 to 400,000 clones, over 70% occurring once; the ten biggest clones make up about 9.4%. The sample comprised memory CD4+ T cells sorted from blood. Specified subset: CD45RA-negative fraction. These receptors came from a man aged 25 to 40 in good health.

The chain has TRBV7-3 and TRBJ1-2; the match to TRBD1 covers 10 bases. J gave up 10 bases and V 3 bases, and 14 bases lay outside the gene matches. Germline lookup yields CDR1 SGHTA and CDR2 FQGTGA. The length of the CDR3 is 16 residues. The CDR3 coding sequence is TGTGCCAGCAGCTTCGGTACCGCCGAGACAGGGGGCGTCTACACCTTC. This sequence encodes CASSFGTAETGGVYTF.

This clone was counted only a few times. The CDR3 here is CASSTDTGGYYEQYF. The CDR3 DNA is TGCGCCAGCAGCACTGACACGGGGGGCTACTACGAGCAGTACTTC. The rearrangement uses TRBV5-1 and TRBJ2-7; D might be TRBD2 (7 bases). V was trimmed by 4 bases and J by 3 bases, leaving 17 bases between them. Germline values: CDR1 SGHRS, CDR2 YFSETQ. This CDR3 is built from 15 residues.

The chain combines TRBV11-2 with TRBJ2-2, with a weak D call TRBD2 (5 bases). The V gene's germline CDR1 is SGHAT and CDR2 FQNNGV. The CDR3 loop spans 14 amino acids. Trimming shortened V by 5 bases and J by 7 bases, and 14 bases separated the two germline ends. The CDR3 DNA follows: TGTGCCAGCAGCCGACTTCGGGGATTCGGGGAGCTGTTTTTT. It translates to CASSRLRGFGELFF.

The chain combines TRBV5-4 with TRBJ2-7; no definite D call. Trimming stripped 7 bases from V and 0 bases from J, with 5 bases between. Looked up from germline, CDR1 is SGHNT and CDR2 is YYREEE (reference sequence). The CDR3 length is 11 residues. For the CDR3, the DNA is TGTGCCAGCGGCAACTCCTACGAGCAGTACTTC. Amino acid sequence: CASGNSYEQYF.

The chain has TRBV11-2 and TRBJ2-2; D ambiguous. CDR3 size: 14 residues. V was trimmed by 5 bases and J by 6 bases, leaving 13 bases between them. Germline assignment: CDR1 SGHAT and CDR2 FQNNGV. CDR3 coding DNA: TGTGCCAGCAGCGCCCGGTCGTGGGCCGGGGAGCTGTTTTTT. Translation gives CASSARSWAGELFF.

The J gene is TRBJ1-5, the V gene TRBV5-6; weak D call: TRBD1 (6 bases). Germline CDR1 and CDR2: SGHDT and YYEEEE. V lost 2 bases and J 6 bases, leaving 18 bases between the germline ends. The CDR3 contains 16 residues. CDR3 in DNA: TGTGCCAGCAGCTTCAGCGAACAGGGTTGGGCTCAGCCCCAGCATTTT. Translation gives CASSFSEQGWAQPQHF.

This rearrangement joins TRBV11-2 to TRBJ2-7; 11 bases are a match to TRBD2. CDR1 is SGHAT, CDR2 FQNNGV, per germline. After removal of 5 bases from V and 4 bases from J, the junction contained 7 bases not matched to a gene. This CDR3 has 15 amino acids. CDR3 nucleotide sequence: TGTGCCAGCAGCAAAGTAGCGGGAGGGATATACGAGCAGTACTTC. Protein sequence: CASSKVAGGIYEQYF.

The chain is built from TRBV30 and TRBJ2-7; unclear D gene. Trimming removed 4 bases from V and 3 bases from J, with 7 bases in between. Germline assignment: CDR1 GTSNPN and CDR2 SVGIG (reference sequence). There are 11 residues in the CDR3. For the CDR3, the DNA is TGTGCCTGGAAACAGAACTACGAGCAGTACTTC. This encodes CAWKQNYEQYF.

A few counts support this clone. The rearrangement joins TRBV7-2 to TRBJ1-5; 7 positions agree with TRBD1. CDR1 SGHTA and CDR2 FQGNSA come from the germline V gene. The CDR3 is 13 amino acids. The trim removed 8 bases at V and 4 bases at J, leaving 5 bases unmatched. CDR3 sequence: CASGYRGNQPQHF. CDR3 coding DNA: TGTGCCAGCGGATACAGGGGAAATCAGCCCCAGCATTTT.

J is TRBJ1-4 and V is TRBV6-1, with 7 bases fitting TRBD1. The CDR3 covers 16 residues. Trimming took 2 bases from V and 8 from J; bases not matched to a gene: 11. Germline V lookup: CDR1 MNHNS, CDR2 SASEGT. The CDR3 nucleotides read TGTGCCAGCAGTGAACTTGAGGGGGCCGGTTCGGAAAAACTGTTTTTT. Its translation: CASSELEGAGSEKLFF.

This clone appeared a single time. The chain employs TRBV7-2 and TRBJ2-4; 7 bases agree with TRBD1. Germline V gene data show CDR1 as SGHTA and CDR2 as FQGNSA. Trimming removed 3 bases from V and 3 bases from J; junction bases left unmatched: 8. The CDR3 spans 16 residues. The CDR3 region is CASSFEGAYGKNIQYF. The DNA of the CDR3 is TGTGCCAGCAGCTTTGAGGGGGCTTATGGCAAAAACATTCAGTACTTC.

This chain connects TRBV7-3 to TRBJ2-7; 8 bases line up with TRBD1. The CDR3 consists of 15 residues. Germline loops: CDR1 SGHTA, CDR2 FQGTGA. Trimming removed 3 bases from V and 3 bases from J; junction bases left unmatched: 7. The CDR3 spells CASSLGQASLYEQYF. For the CDR3, the DNA is TGTGCCAGCAGCTTGGGACAGGCCTCCCTCTACGAGCAGTACTTC.

The rearrangement joins TRBV5-1 to TRBJ2-1; D gene unclear. The ends were cut back, 1 base at V and 0 bases at J, with 11 bases in the middle. CDR3 length: 16 amino acids. Germline V gene data show CDR1 as SGHRS and CDR2 as YFSETQ. The CDR3 reads CASSLRSPSSYNEQFF. In DNA form, the CDR3 reads TGCGCCAGCAGCTTGCGAAGCCCTAGCTCCTACAATGAGCAGTTCTTC.

This rearrangement joins TRBV6-1 to TRBJ2-2, with D unresolved. V lost 6 bases and J lost 0, with 8 bases in between. CDR3 length: 14 residues. From germline, CDR1 is MNHNS and CDR2 SASEGT. The CDR3 DNA sequence: TGTGCCAGCAGCTCTCTAGCGAACACCGGGGAGCTGTTTTTT. This sequence encodes CASSSLANTGELFF.

The V and J genes are TRBV11-3 and TRBJ2-7; tentative D call: TRBD1 (6 bases). Germline V gene data show CDR1 as SGHNT and CDR2 as YENEEA. Trimming cost V 5 bases and J 0 bases, with 8 bases left between them. This CDR3 is 13 amino acids long. The CDR3 reads CASSRQDSYEQYF. The CDR3 nucleotides read TGTGCCAGCAGCCGACAGGACTCCTACGAGCAGTACTTC.

This clone was detected only a few times. This sample also contains other DNA sequences that code for the same CDR3. The rearrangement links TRBV5-1 to TRBJ2-3; 7 bases map to TRBD2. This CDR3 has 15 residues. V dropped 0 bases and J dropped 0; count of bases not matched to a gene: 1. Germline CDR1 reads SGHRS; CDR2 reads YFSETQ. CDR3 nucleotide sequence: TGCGCCAGCAGCTTGGAAGCGGGAAGCACAGATACGCAGTATTTT. Translating it yields CASSLEAGSTDTQYF.

This clone was detected only once. The J gene is TRBJ2-7, the V gene TRBV7-3; a weak D match, TRBD1 (5 bases). The germline V gene encodes CDR1 SGHTA and CDR2 FQGTGA. V was trimmed by 0 bases and J by 3 bases, leaving 9 bases between them. The CDR3 has 14 residues. The CDR3 region is CASSLTGVHYEQYF. CDR3 bases: TGTGCCAGCAGCTTAACAGGGGTCCACTACGAGCAGTACTTC.

Remarks on this clone: A far larger clone is off by one base, so a read error is likely. The chain couples TRBV2 to TRBJ1-4; D possibly corresponds to TRBD1 (5 bases). The CDR3 contains 14 residues. V lost 8 bases and J lost 6, with 16 bases in between. The germline gives CDR1 SNHLY, CDR2 FYNNEI. CDR3 sequence (DNA): TGTGCCAGCGGAGACGACAGAGGGGATGAAAAACTGTTTTTT. Its translation is CASGDDRGDEKLFF.

The V and J genes are TRBV7-9 and TRBJ1-1, with 8 bases aligning to TRBD1. The CDR3 covers 16 residues. Germline CDR1 SEHNR, CDR2 FQNEAQ (reference sequence). V shed 5 bases, J shed 5 bases, and the junction held 13 bases outside the gene matches. This CDR3 reads CASSQEGTGRGTEAFF. The CDR3 coding sequence is TGTGCCAGCAGCCAGGAAGGGACAGGTCGTGGGACTGAAGCTTTCTTT.

The chain employs TRBV6-1 and TRBJ2-7; 10 nucleotides agree with TRBD2. The CDR3 length is 15 residues. Germline V gene sequence: CDR1 MNHNS, CDR2 SASEGT. Germline trimming cut 8 bases from V and 3 bases from J; bases unmatched to any gene: 10. CDR3 in DNA: TGTGCCAGCCGAGGGTTAGCGGGAGGTTTCTACGAGCAGTACTTC. Protein sequence: CASRGLAGGFYEQYF.

This clone occurred a few times. The chain carries TRBV19 and TRBJ1-1; D is perhaps TRBD1 (6 bases). This CDR3 comprises 15 residues. Trimming shortened V by 7 bases and J by 2 bases, and 17 bases separated the two germline ends. From germline, CDR1 is LNHDA and CDR2 SQIVND (reference sequence). CDR3 DNA: TGTGCCAGTAAAAGCCGGACAGTATTTAACACTGAAGCTTTCTTT. It yields the protein CASKSRTVFNTEAFF.